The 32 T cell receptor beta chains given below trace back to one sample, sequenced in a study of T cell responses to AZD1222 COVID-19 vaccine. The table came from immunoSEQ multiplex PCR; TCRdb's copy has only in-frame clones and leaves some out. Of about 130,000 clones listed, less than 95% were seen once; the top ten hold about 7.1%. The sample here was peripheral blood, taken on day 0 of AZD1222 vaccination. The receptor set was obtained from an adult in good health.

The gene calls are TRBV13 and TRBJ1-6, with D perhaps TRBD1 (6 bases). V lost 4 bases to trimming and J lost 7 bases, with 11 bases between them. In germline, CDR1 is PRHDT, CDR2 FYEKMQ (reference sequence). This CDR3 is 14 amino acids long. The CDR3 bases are TGTGCCAGCAGCTGGGGGCGGGTCAATTCACCCCTCCACTTT. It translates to CASSWGRVNSPLHF.

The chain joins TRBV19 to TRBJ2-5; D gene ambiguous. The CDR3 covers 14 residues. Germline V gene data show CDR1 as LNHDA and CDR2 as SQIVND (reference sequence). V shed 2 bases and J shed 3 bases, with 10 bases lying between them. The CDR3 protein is CASSIQAVEETQYF. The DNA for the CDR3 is TGTGCCAGTAGTATACAGGCCGTGGAAGAGACCCAGTACTTC.

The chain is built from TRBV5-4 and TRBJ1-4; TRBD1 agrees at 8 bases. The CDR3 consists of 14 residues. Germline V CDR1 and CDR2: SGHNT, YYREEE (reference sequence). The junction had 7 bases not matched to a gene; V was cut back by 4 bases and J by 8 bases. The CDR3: CASSPGQGYEKLFF. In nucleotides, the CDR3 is TGTGCCAGCAGCCCAGGACAGGGTTACGAAAAACTGTTTTTT.

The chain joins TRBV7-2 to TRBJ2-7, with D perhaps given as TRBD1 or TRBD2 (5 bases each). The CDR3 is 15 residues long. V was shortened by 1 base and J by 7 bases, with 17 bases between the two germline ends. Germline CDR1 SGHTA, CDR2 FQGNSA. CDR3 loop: CASSLDQGNTREQYF. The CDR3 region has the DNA TGTGCCAGCAGCTTAGACCAGGGTAACACTAGAGAGCAGTACTTC. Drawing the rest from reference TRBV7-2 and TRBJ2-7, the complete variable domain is GAGVSQSPSNKVTEKGKDVELRCDPISGHTALYWYRQSLGQGLEFLIYFQGNSAPDKSGLPSDRFSAERTGGSVSTLTIQRTQQEDSAVYLCASSLDQGNTREQYFGPGTRLTVT.

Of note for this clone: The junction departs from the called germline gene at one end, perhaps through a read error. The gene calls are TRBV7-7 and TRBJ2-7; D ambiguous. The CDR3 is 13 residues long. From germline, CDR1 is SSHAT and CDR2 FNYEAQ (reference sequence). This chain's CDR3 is CASSLAAGVEQYF. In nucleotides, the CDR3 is TGTGCTAGCAGCTTAGCAGCAGGAGTCGAGCAGTACTTC. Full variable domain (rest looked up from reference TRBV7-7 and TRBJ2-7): GAGVSQSPRYKVTKRGQDVTLRCDPISSHATLYWYQQALGQGPEFLTYFNYEAQPDKSGLPSDRFSAERPEGSISTLTIQRTEQRDSAMYRCASSLAAGVEQYFGPGTRLTVT.

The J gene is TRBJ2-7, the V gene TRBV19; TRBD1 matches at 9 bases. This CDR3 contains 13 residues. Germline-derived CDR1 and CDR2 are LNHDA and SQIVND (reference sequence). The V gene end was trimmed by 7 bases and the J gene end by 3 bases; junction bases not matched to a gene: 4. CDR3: CASNQDRGYEQYF. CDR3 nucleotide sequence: TGTGCCAGTAATCAGGACAGGGGCTACGAGCAGTACTTC. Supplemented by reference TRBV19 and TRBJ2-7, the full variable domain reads DGGITQSPKYLFRKEGQNVTLSCEQNLNHDAMYWYRQDPGQGLRLIYYSQIVNDFQKGDIAEGYSVSREKKESFPLTVTSAQKNPTAFYLCASNQDRGYEQYFGPGTRLTVT.

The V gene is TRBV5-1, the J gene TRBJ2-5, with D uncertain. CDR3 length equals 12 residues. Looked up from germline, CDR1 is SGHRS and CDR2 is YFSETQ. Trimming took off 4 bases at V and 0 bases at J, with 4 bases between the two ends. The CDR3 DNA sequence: TGCGCCAGCAGCACGGACCAAGAGACCCAGTACTTC. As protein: CASSTDQETQYF.

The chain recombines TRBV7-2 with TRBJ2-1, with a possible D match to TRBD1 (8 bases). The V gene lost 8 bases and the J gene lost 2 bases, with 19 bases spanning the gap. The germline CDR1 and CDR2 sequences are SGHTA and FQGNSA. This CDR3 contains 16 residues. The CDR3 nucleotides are TGTGCCAGCGGCGCCGGGGGGACAGGTGCCTACAATGAGCAGTTCTTC. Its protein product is CASGAGGTGAYNEQFF.

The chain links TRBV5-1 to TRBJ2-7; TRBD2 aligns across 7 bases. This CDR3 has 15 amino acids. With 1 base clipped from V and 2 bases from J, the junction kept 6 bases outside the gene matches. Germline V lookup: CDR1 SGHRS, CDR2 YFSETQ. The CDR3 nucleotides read TGCGCCAGCAGCTTGACCGGGGGGAATACCTACGAGCAGTACTTC. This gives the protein CASSLTGGNTYEQYF. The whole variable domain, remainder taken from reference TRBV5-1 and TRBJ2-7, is KAGVTQTPRYLIKTRGQQVTLSCSPISGHRSVSWYQQTPGQGLQFLFEYFSETQRNKGNFPGRFSGRQFSNSRSEMNVSTLELGDSALYLCASSLTGGNTYEQYFGPGTRLTVT.

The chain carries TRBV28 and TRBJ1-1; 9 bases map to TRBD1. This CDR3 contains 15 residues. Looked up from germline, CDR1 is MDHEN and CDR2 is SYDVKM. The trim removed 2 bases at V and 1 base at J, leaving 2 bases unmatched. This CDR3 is CASSLPGQGNTEAFF. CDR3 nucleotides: TGTGCCAGCAGTTTACCGGGACAGGGGAACACTGAAGCTTTCTTT.

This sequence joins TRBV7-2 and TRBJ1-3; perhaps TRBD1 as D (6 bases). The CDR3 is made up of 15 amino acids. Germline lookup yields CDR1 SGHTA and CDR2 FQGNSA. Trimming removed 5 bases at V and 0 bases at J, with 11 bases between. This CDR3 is CASSRDTSSGNTIYF. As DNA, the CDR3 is TGTGCCAGCAGCAGGGACACCAGCTCTGGAAACACCATATATTTT.

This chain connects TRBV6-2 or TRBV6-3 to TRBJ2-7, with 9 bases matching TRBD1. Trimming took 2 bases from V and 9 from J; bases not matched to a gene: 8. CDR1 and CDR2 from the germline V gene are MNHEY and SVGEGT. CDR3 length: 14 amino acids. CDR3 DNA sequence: TGTGCCAGCAGTTACCCCGGGACAGGGACTCCGCAGTACTTC. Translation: CASSYPGTGTPQYF.

The CDR3 nucleotides are TGTGCCAGCAGACCCCGAGGGGGCTCTGGAAACACCATATATTTT. Translation gives CASRPRGGSGNTIYF. The gene calls are TRBV6-5 and TRBJ1-3; maybe TRBD1 (6 bases). CDR1 MNHEY and CDR2 SVGAGI come from the germline V gene. CDR3 length equals 15 residues. Trimming stripped 6 bases from V and 0 bases from J, with 12 bases between.

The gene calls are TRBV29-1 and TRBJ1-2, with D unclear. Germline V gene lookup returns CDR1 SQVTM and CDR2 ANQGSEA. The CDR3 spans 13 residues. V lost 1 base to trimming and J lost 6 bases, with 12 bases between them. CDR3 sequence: CSVEVGSSDGYTF. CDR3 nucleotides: TGCAGCGTTGAAGTGGGAAGTAGCGATGGCTACACCTTC.

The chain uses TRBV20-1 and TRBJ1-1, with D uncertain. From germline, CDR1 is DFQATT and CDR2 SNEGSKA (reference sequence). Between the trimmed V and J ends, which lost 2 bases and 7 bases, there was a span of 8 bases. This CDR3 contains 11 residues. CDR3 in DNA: TGCAGTGCTAGATCGGAACTTGAAGCTTTCTTT. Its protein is CSARSELEAFF.

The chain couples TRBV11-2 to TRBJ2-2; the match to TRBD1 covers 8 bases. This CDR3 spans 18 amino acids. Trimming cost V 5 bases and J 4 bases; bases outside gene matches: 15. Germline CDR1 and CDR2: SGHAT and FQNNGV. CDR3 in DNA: TGTGCCAGCAGCACAGGGGGGCAGGATGGGAGGAGCACCGGGGAGCTGTTTTTT. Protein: CASSTGGQDGRSTGELFF.

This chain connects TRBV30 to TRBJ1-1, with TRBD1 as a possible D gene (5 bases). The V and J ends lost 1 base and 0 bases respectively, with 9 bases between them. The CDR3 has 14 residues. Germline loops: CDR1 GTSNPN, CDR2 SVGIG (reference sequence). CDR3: CAWSGSRVNTEAFF. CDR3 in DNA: TGTGCCTGGAGTGGGTCCAGGGTGAACACTGAAGCTTTCTTT.

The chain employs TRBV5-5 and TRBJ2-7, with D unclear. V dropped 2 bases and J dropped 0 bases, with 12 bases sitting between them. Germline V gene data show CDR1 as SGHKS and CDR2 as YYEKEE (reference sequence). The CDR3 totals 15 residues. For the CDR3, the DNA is TGTGCCAGCAGCTTAGATCTGCCAAGCTCCTACGAGCAGTACTTC. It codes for CASSLDLPSSYEQYF.

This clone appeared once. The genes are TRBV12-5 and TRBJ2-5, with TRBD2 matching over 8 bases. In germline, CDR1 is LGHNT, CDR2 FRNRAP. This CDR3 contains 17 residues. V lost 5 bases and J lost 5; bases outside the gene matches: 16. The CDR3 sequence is CASGPGEFSGAGETQYF. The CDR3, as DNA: TGTGCTAGTGGTCCCGGAGAATTTAGCGGGGCCGGGGAGACCCAGTACTTC.

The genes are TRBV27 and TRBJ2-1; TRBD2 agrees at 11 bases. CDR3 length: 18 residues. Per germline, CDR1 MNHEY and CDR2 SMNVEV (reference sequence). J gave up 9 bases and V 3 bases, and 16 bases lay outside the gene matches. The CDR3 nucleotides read TGTGCCAGCAGTTTCCTGACTCGCCTAGCGGGGGGCCAGGTTGAGCAGTTCTTC. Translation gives CASSFLTRLAGGQVEQFF.

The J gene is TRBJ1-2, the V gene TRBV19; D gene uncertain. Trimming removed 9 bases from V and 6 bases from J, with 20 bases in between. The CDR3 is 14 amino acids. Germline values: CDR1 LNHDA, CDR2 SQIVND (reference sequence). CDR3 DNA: TGTGCCAGCACAGATGACGGTTGGGCGGATGGCTACACCTTC. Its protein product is CASTDDGWADGYTF.

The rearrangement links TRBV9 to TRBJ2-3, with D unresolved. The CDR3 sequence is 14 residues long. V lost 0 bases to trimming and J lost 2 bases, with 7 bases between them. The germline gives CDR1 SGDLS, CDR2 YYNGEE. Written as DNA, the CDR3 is TGTGCCAGCAGCGTAGAGCTGCTCACAGATACGCAGTATTTT. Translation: CASSVELLTDTQYF.

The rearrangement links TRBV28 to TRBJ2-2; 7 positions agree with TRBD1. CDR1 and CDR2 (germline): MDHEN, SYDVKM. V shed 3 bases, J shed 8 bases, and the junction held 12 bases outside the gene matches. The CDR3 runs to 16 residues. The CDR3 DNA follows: TGTGCCAGCAGTTTGAGAGTTGGCAGGGGGTCGGGGGAGCTGTTTTTT. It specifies CASSLRVGRGSGELFF.

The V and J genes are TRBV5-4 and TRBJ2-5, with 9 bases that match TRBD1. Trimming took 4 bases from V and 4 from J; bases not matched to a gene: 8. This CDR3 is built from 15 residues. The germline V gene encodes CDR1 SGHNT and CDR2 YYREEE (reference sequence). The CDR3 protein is CASSRRTGGGETQYF. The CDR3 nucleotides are TGTGCCAGCAGCCGACGAACAGGGGGCGGAGAGACCCAGTACTTC. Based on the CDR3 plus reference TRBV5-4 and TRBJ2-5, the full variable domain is ETGVTQSPTHLIKTRGQQVTLRCSSQSGHNTVSWYQQALGQGPQFIFQYYREEENGRGNFPPRFSGLQFPNYSSELNVNALELDDSALYLCASSRRTGGGETQYFGPGTRLLVL.

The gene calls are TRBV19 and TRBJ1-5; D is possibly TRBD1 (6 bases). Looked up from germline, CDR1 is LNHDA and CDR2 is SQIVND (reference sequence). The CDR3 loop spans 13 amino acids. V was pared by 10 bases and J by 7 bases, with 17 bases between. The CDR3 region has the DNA TGTGCCACGGCGGGGGCGATTATGCAGCCCCAGCATTTT. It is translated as CATAGAIMQPQHF.

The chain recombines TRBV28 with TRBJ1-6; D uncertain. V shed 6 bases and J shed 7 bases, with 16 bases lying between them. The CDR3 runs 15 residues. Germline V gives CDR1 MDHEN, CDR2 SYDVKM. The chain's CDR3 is CASSPAEGHNSPLHF. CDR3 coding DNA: TGTGCCAGCAGCCCCGCGGAGGGCCACAATTCACCCCTCCACTTT.

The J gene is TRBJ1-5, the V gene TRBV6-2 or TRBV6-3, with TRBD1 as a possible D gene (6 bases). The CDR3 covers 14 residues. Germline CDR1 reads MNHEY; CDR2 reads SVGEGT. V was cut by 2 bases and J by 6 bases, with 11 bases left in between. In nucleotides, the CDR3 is TGTGCCAGCAGTTACCTAGGGGGGACTCAGCCCCAGCATTTT. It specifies CASSYLGGTQPQHF.

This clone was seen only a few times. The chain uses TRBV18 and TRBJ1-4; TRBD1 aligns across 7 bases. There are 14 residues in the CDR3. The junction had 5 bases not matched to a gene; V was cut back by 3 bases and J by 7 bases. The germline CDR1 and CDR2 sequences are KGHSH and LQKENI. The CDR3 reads CASSPRRQGEKLFF. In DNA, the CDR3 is TGTGCCAGCTCACCGCGGCGACAGGGTGAAAAACTGTTTTTT.

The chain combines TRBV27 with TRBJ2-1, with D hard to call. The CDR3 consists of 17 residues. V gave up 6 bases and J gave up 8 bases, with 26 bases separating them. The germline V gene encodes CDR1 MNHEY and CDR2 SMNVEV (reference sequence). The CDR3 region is CASRSHTVGAGLDEQFF. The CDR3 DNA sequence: TGTGCCAGCAGATCGCACACCGTTGGTGCAGGCTTGGATGAGCAGTTCTTC.

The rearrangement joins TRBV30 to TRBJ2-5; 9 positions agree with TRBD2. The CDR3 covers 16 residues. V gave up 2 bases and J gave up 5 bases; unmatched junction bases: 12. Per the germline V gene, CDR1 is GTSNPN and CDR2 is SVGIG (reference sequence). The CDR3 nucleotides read TGTGCCTGGAGTCTGTCTGGCGGGGGGGGTCCGGAGACCCAGTACTTC. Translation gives CAWSLSGGGGPETQYF.

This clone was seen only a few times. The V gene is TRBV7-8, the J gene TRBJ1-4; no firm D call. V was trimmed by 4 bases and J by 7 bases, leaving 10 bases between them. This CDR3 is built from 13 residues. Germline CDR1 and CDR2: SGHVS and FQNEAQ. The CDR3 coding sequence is TGTGCCAGCAGCTCCCTCCTTAGTGAAAAACTGTTTTTT. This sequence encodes CASSSLLSEKLFF. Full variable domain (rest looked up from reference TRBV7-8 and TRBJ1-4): GAGVSQSPRYKVAKRGQDVALRCDPISGHVSLFWYQQALGQGPEFLTYFQNEAQLDKSGLPSDRFFAERPEGSVSTLKIQRTQQEDSAVYLCASSSLLSEKLFFGSGTQLSVL.

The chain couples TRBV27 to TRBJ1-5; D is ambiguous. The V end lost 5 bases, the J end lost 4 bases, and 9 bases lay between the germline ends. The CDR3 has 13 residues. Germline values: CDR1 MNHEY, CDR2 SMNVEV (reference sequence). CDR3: CASSPELNQPQHF. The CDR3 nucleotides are TGTGCCAGCAGTCCGGAATTGAATCAGCCCCAGCATTTT.